This TCR beta chain was profiled in a study of T cell repertoires in cytomegalovirus infection. Study details: Well-studied HLA-B-restricted CMV epitopes were used in the study alongside recently identified HLA-C-restricted ones. Both CMV infection and a matching HLA type were indicated by public TCR beta signatures.

A few counts support this clonotype. Its antigen is unknown. V dropped 2 bases and J dropped 8; count of bases not matched to a gene: 11. The CDR3 contains 17 residues. Germline V gene lookup returns CDR1 KGHSH and CDR2 LQKENI. General study points: It was HLA-C-restricted CMV-specific TCR beta clonotypes that dominated the response ex vivo. Based on cumulative public TCR beta family frequency, carriers of CMV plus the relevant HLA were identified.

TCRdb reanalysed the reads using MiXCR and keeps one entry per CDR3 protein. Of about 700,000 distinct CDR3 sequences listed, 33% are singletons. Here the sequenced sample was cultured PBMCs, taken from culture after CMV antigen stimulation. The receptor was isolated from a human donor in good health (CMV status not recorded). Some clones in this sample may be carry-over from other donors' samples. The chain recombines TRBV18 with TRBJ1-6, with 8 positions matching TRBD1. The CDR3 loop reads CASSPIADRGLDSPLHF. In nucleotides, the CDR3 is TGTGCCAGCTCACCAATCGCTGACAGGGGATTGGATTCACCCCTCCACTTT.